This T cell receptor (beta chain) was identified during a study of Tregs in tolerant kidney transplant recipients. This clone turned up a few times. V dropped 4 bases and J dropped 6; count of bases not matched to a gene: 7. The CDR3 extends over 14 amino acids. Germline V CDR1 and CDR2: SGHRS, YFSETQ. Produced via immunoSEQ multiplex PCR; TCRdb's table is partial and in-frame only. The table records around 66,000 clones, roughly 85% of them present only once. The sequencing here drew on Tregs from blood, taken before the transplant. This receptor was taken from a human donor who received a combined kidney and bone marrow transplant. The chain links TRBV5-1 to TRBJ1-5; 7 nucleotides agree with TRBD1. CDR3 protein: CASSPTGSTQPQHF. The CDR3 coding sequence is TGCGCCAGCAGCCCGACAGGGTCTACTCAGCCCCAGCATTTT. Complete variable domain (other parts from reference TRBV5-1 and TRBJ1-5): KAGVTQTPRYLIKTRGQQVTLSCSPISGHRSVSWYQQTPGQGLQFLFEYFSETQRNKGNFPGRFSGRQFSNSRSEMNVSTLELGDSALYLCASSPTGSTQPQHFGDGTRLSIL.